These 16 T cell receptor beta chains came from one sample sequenced in a study of Ad26.COV2.S vaccination and SARS-CoV-2 variants. Libraries were prepared by immunoSEQ multiplex PCR; TCRdb keeps only in-frame clonotypes and omits some of them. The data contain 350,000 to 500,000 clones, about 88% of them singletons. The treatment here: 19 received Ad26.COV2.S at low or high dose, single or two shots; five or six received placebo; per-sample allocation not given. Each sample was drawn 63 days after the first injection (of vaccine or placebo). This specimen was peripheral blood, taken in a trial of Ad26.COV2.S vaccine versus placebo. These receptors all stem from a person aged 18-60 years who received the Ad26.COV2.S COVID-19 vaccine or a placebo.

This chain joins TRBV4-2 and TRBJ2-3; D is undetermined. V was shortened by 1 base and J by 2 bases, with 7 bases between the two germline ends. The CDR3 runs 14 residues. Germline V gene lookup returns CDR1 LGHNA and CDR2 YNFKEQ. DNA for the CDR3: TGTGCCAGCAGCCAAGCTCCAGACACAGATACGCAGTATTTT. Its protein is CASSQAPDTDTQYF.

The chain links TRBV29-1 to TRBJ1-1, with D possibly being TRBD1 (5 bases). Trimming left V 5 bases short and J 4 bases short, with 14 bases between. Germline V lookup: CDR1 SQVTM, CDR2 ANQGSEA. The CDR3 covers 13 residues. The CDR3 DNA follows: TGCAGCGTTTGTGGGCCGGGGGGCACTGAAGCTTTCTTT. Its translation is CSVCGPGGTEAFF.

The V gene is TRBV7-3, the J gene TRBJ1-1; TRBD1 agrees at 8 bases. The V gene end was trimmed by 2 bases and the J gene end by 5 bases; junction bases not matched to a gene: 4. The CDR3 is 14 residues long. Per germline, CDR1 SGHTA and CDR2 FQGTGA. This CDR3 is CASSLAGQGTEAFF. The CDR3 nucleotides read TGTGCCAGCAGCTTAGCAGGACAGGGAACTGAAGCTTTCTTT.

The V and J genes are TRBV21-1 and TRBJ1-5. TRBV21-1 is a recognized pseudogene. The CDR3 is 15 amino acids. CDR3 in DNA: TGTGCCAGCAGCAAACTTCGGGGGGGGAGACAGCCCCAGCATTTT. It encodes CASSKLRGGRQPQHF.

The genes are TRBV7-2 and TRBJ1-6; no firm D call. V dropped 5 bases and J dropped 6 bases, with 11 bases sitting between them. Looked up from germline, CDR1 is SGHTA and CDR2 is FQGNSA. CDR3 size: 14 residues. The CDR3 sequence is CASSLVPFNSPLHF. In DNA form, the CDR3 reads TGTGCCAGCAGCCTCGTCCCCTTTAATTCACCCCTCCACTTT.

The chain employs TRBV6-5 and TRBJ2-5; D could derive from TRBD1 or TRBD2 (5 bases each). The CDR3 runs 14 residues. V was clipped by 6 bases and J by 5 bases, with 16 bases between them. Per germline, CDR1 MNHEY and CDR2 SVGAGI. CDR3 sequence reads: CASSEGWVSETQYF. In nucleotides, the CDR3 is TGTGCCAGCAGCGAGGGGTGGGTATCGGAGACCCAGTACTTC.

The genes are TRBV5-1 and TRBJ2-7; unclear D gene. Trimming removed 4 bases from V and 6 bases from J, with 17 bases in between. Germline CDR1 reads SGHRS; CDR2 reads YFSETQ. The CDR3 loop spans 14 amino acids. CDR3 nucleotide sequence: TGCGCCAGCAGCCCCGGCCTGGCGGTGGTCGAGCAGTACTTC. Protein product: CASSPGLAVVEQYF.

The chain combines TRBV3-1 (or the pseudogene TRBV3-2) with TRBJ2-7; D not certain. The V and J ends lost 2 bases and 2 bases respectively, with 7 bases between them. Per germline, CDR1 LGHDT and CDR2 YNNKEL (reference sequence). The CDR3 sequence is 13 residues long. The CDR3 coding sequence is TGTGCCAGCAGCCAATTGGCGGCCTACGAGCAGTACTTC. Translated, it gives CASSQLAAYEQYF.

The CDR3 here is CASSKQGSGANVLTF. In DNA form, the CDR3 reads TGTGCCAGTAGTAAACAGGGCTCTGGGGCCAACGTCCTGACTTTC. V gene TRBV19 combines with J gene TRBJ2-6; tentatively, D is TRBD1 (6 bases). The V and J ends lost 4 bases and 0 bases respectively, with 7 bases between them. The CDR3 runs 15 residues. The germline gives CDR1 LNHDA, CDR2 SQIVND (reference sequence).

The gene calls are TRBV3-1 (or the pseudogene TRBV3-2) and TRBJ2-7, with 7 bases identical to TRBD1. V lost 5 bases to trimming and J lost 2 bases; unmatched junction nucleotides: 21. Germline V gene lookup returns CDR1 LGHDT and CDR2 YNNKEL (reference sequence). The CDR3 has 19 amino acids. DNA of the CDR3: TGTGCCAGCAGCTATTACAGGGGTTGGGGAGAGTGGGACCCCTACGAGCAGTACTTC. This encodes CASSYYRGWGEWDPYEQYF.

This rearrangement joins TRBV2 to TRBJ2-7; TRBD1 matches at 7 bases. V was clipped by 6 bases and J by 4 bases; unmatched bases: 15. This CDR3 is 16 amino acids long. Germline V gives CDR1 SNHLY, CDR2 FYNNEI. DNA of the CDR3: TGTGCCAGCAGGGGATCGGCCGGGACAGTTGCATACGAGCAGTACGTC. Its protein is CASRGSAGTVAYEQYV.

This clone was counted a single time. As DNA, the CDR3 is TGCGCCAGCAGCCAAGTCGGGGCTGACTACGAGCAGTACTTC. This gives the protein CASSQVGADYEQYF. The chain recombines TRBV4-1 with TRBJ2-7; D possibly uses TRBD1 or TRBD2 (5 bases each). CDR1 and CDR2 from the germline V gene are MGHRA and YSYEKL. The CDR3 is 14 residues long. Trimming stripped 1 base from V and 3 bases from J, with 10 bases between.

A few counts support this clone. The CDR3 nucleotides are TGTGCCAGCAGCTTAGATGGACTAGTCTTAGGGTACGAGCAGTACGTC. This sequence encodes CASSLDGLVLGYEQYV. V gene TRBV7-2 combines with J gene TRBJ2-7, with 7 bases aligning to TRBD2. Germline values: CDR1 SGHTA, CDR2 FQGNSA. The junction had 10 bases not matched to a gene; V was cut back by 1 base and J by 4 bases. This CDR3 is 16 amino acids long.

This clone occurred once. CDR3 region: CASSPQGDTEAFF. The CDR3 DNA follows: TGCGCCAGCAGCCCACAGGGTGACACTGAAGCTTTCTTT. The chain couples TRBV5-1 to TRBJ1-1; D is perhaps TRBD1 (6 bases). CDR1 is SGHRS, CDR2 YFSETQ, per germline. Trimming took off 4 bases at V and 3 bases at J, with 10 bases between the two ends. The CDR3 is made up of 13 amino acids.

The chain uses TRBV27 and TRBJ2-6; 7 bases agree with TRBD1. The germline V gene has CDR1 MNHEY and CDR2 SMNVEV (reference sequence). The CDR3 has 19 amino acids. V shed 6 bases, J shed 0 bases, and the junction held 14 bases outside the gene matches. This CDR3 reads CASSFASGTDLSGANVLTF. The DNA of the CDR3 is TGTGCCAGCAGCTTCGCTTCCGGGACAGACCTCTCTGGGGCCAACGTCCTGACTTTC.

The chain recombines TRBV7-9 with TRBJ2-3, with 10 bases that match TRBD2. The CDR3 is 16 amino acids. With V trimmed by 5 bases and J by 5 bases, 10 bases remained unmatched. Germline lookup yields CDR1 SEHNR and CDR2 FQNEAQ (reference sequence). The CDR3 loop is CASSQQRGGRGDTQYF. In nucleotides, the CDR3 is TGTGCCAGCAGCCAACAGCGGGGGGGCCGAGGAGATACGCAGTATTTT. Variable domain in full (rest from reference TRBV7-9 and TRBJ2-3): DTGVSQNPRHKITKRGQNVTFRCDPISEHNRLYWYRQTLGQGPEFLTYFQNEAQLEKSRLLSDRFSAERPKGSFSTLEIQRTEQGDSAMYLCASSQQRGGRGDTQYFGPGTRLTVL.